Reported below is one T cell receptor beta chain. What it binds is not known. V lost 4 bases and J lost 3, with 13 bases in between. In germline, CDR1 is PRHDT, CDR2 FYEKMQ (reference sequence). There are 15 residues in the CDR3. This entry belongs to a study of graft-versus-host responses after intestinal transplantation. Study as a whole: Each recipient received anti-thymocyte globulin induction, then tacrolimus and steroids for about 3 years. Findings of the study overall: GvH clones occurred in recipient marrow; some first appeared in ileum or blood.

Only in-frame clones appear in the TCRdb table, and some are missing; sequencing was by immunoSEQ multiplex PCR. Altogether tens of thousands of clones are present, approximately 87% being singletons, with the ten largest covering 0.11%. The chain couples TRBV13 to TRBJ2-1, with D possibly being TRBD2 (6 bases). The TCR comes from a human donor who received an intestinal transplant. Sequences were derived from unstimulated CD4+ T cells sorted from spleen or lymph node cells, sampled before intestinal transplant. The CDR3 DNA is TGTGCCAGCAGCTCCCCCGGCGGGGACTACAATGAGCAGTTCTTC. Translated: CASSSPGGDYNEQFF.